The TCR beta chain described here comes from a study of CD8 T cells in ankylosing spondylitis listed by TCRdb under 2017. For context, the study as a whole: The study set out to find disease-linked TCR variants by profiling T cell receptor beta repertoires in ankylosing spondylitis patients and healthy donors. In total, the full study cohort was made up of roughly 110 healthy donors and 25 ankylosing spondylitis patients. Samples of peripheral blood were taken, and for ankylosing spondylitis patients, synovial fluid was collected as well.

Taken from cysteine to phenylalanine, the CDR3 has 15 residues. CDR3 DNA only is kept here, 45 bases in frame from base 1. Clipping removes 2 bases from V and 7 bases from J, with 12 as the unmatched junction base count. The germline V gene supplies CDR1 SGHRS and CDR2 YFSETQ. Beyond this particular receptor, the publication reports: Blood from ankylosing spondylitis patients appeared to be characterized by a TCR beta motif composed of roughly eight highly homologous amino acid variants. According to the report, matched synovial fluid samples from ankylosing spondylitis patients were significantly enriched for the disease-linked clones. In peripheral blood, the disease-linked clones were found at relatively low frequencies and had a CD8+ phenotype. Some of the motif variants had been reported before in the synovial fluid and blood of reactive arthritis patients, a finding that suggests common disease-initiation mechanisms.

The run used an Illumina HiSeq 2500. Quantitative 5'-RACE with molecular barcodes was the method used to prepare the TCR beta libraries. In the paper's pipeline: A new computational method based on a probabilistic model of VDJ rearrangement was used to identify disease-linked TCR variants. TCRdb reran the public reads through fastp at Q25 and MiXCR, keeping productive beta chains. Here each entry gathers all rows of one CDR3 protein and keeps the most common genes and DNA. Clone size and V and J calls follow TCRdb, not the original study. The sample contains 450,000 to 550,000 distinct CDR3 sequences, about 5.2% of them found a single time. 3% to 4% of the sample goes to the ten largest clones. The table lists this clonotype with a few counts. Its antigen target is currently unknown. Base quality data are lacking; no much larger clone is found one base away.

The V and J genes are TRBV5-1 and TRBJ2-7, with 7 junctional bases fitting TRBD1. Sequencing used blood, either unsorted or a sorted T cell fraction (not recorded which). The clonotype was recovered from a male donor with ankylosing spondylitis. The DNA reads TGCGCCAGCAGCTTTACTGGGACAGCCCTTTTGGAGCAGTACTTC. It codes for CASSFTGTALLEQYF.